This paragraph covers one T cell receptor beta chain sequence. This entry comes from a study of blood T cell repertoires in COVID-19. Study-level information: T cells, B-cell-depleted T cells, or PBMCs supplied cDNA or gDNA.

How the authors handled the data: The assay estimated nucleated cells by amplifying reference gene primers. TCRdb's copy holds only in-frame clones and misses some; the assay was immunoSEQ multiplex PCR. The V and J calls and the clone size are those of that table, but D and trimming were determined from the DNA. The repertoire holds under 300,000 clones, with around 86% as singletons. Cohort assignment relied on participant-reported clinical history. Trimming removed 6 bases from V and 8 bases from J, with 19 bases in between. Germline CDR1 LNHDA, CDR2 SQIVND (reference sequence). The CDR3 consists of 15 residues.

Sequencing input: PBMCs or T cells enriched from blood (not recorded which). The sequence was obtained from a woman aged 40 to 50 with acute COVID-19. The rearrangement uses TRBV19 and TRBJ1-4; D is perhaps TRBD1 (6 bases). CDR3 nucleotide sequence: TGTGCCAGTAGGCCTACAGGGCCCCGGGGAGAAAAACTGTTTTTT. Translating it yields CASRPTGPRGEKLFF.